These T cell receptor beta chains were read from a single sample in a study of OX40 agonist ivuxolimab in advanced cancers. Libraries were prepared by immunoSEQ multiplex PCR; TCRdb keeps only in-frame clonotypes and omits some of them. The sample has about 100,000 clones; 70% to 90% are singletons. This sample comprised CD4+ or CD8+ T cells sorted from blood, obtained in a trial of the OX40 agonist ivuxolimab. Receptor source: an adult with an advanced solid tumor such as melanoma, head and neck, liver or kidney cancer. Each CDR3 is given with its conserved first and last residue. D genes are given only for firm matches. A row's size may be missing; if present it is once, few, many or a size class.

>-|TRBJ2-7|TRBV2|-
TGTGCCAGTCCCCCTCCCGGGACACCTTCCTACGAGCAGTACTTC
CASPPPGTPSYEQYF
>-|TRBJ2-5|TRBV7-9|TRBD2
TGTGCCAGCAGCATCTTAGCGGGAGGGATCATGGAAGAGACCCAGTACTTC
CASSILAGGIMEETQYF
>few|TRBJ2-5|TRBV15|-
TGTGCCACCAGCAGAGATCCTAGGACGGGGGCGGGGAGTCAAGAGACCCAGTACTTC
CATSRDPRTGAGSQETQYF
>-|TRBJ2-5|TRBV7-7|-
TGTGCCAGCAGCCTCGTGGACCAAGAGACCCAGTACTTC
CASSLVDQETQYF
>-|TRBJ2-7|TRBV5-1|-
TGCGCCAGCATAGATGACAGCTCCTACGAGCAGTACTTC
CASIDDSSYEQYF
>once|TRBJ2-3|TRBV15|-
TGTGCCACCAGCAGAGACCACCGCCGCCGCACAGATACGCAGTATTTT
CATSRDHRRRTDTQYF
>-|TRBJ1-2|TRBV5-1|-
TGCGCCAGCAGCCCGACAGACCCTAACTATGGCTACACCTTC
CASSPTDPNYGYTF
>-|TRBJ2-6|TRBV5-1|TRBD1
TGCGCCAGTGAGAAAGGGGGCCCCGGCAGGACCAACGTCCTGACTTTC
CASEKGGPGRTNVLTF
>once|TRBJ1-6|TRBV2|-
TGTGCCAGCAGTGGAGTCTTTTGGGGACGGAATTCACCCCTCCACTTT
CASSGVFWGRNSPLHF
>-|TRBJ2-4|TRBV2|-
TGTGCCAGCAGTCCCGCCGGGGGCATTCAGTACTTC
CASSPAGGIQYF
>-|TRBJ2-7|TRBV27|-
TGTGCCAGCAGTTTTTCGGACCCTAGAAGAATGTCTGGAGGTTCCTACGAGCAGTACTTC
CASSFSDPRRMSGGSYEQYF
>-|TRBJ2-7|TRBV7-2|-
TGTGCCAGCAGCTTAGGGCAGGGGACCTACGAGCAGTACTTC
CASSLGQGTYEQYF
>-|TRBJ1-4|TRBV19|TRBD1
TGTGCCAGTAGTCCCTGGGACAGGGTAGGTGAAAAACTGTTTTTT
CASSPWDRVGEKLFF
>few|TRBJ1-1|TRBV6-5|-
TGTGCCAGCAGCCGCACCCCTACAGCTAACACTGAAGCTTTCTTT
CASSRTPTANTEAFF
>-|TRBJ1-4|TRBV6-6|-
TGTGCCAGCAGTTACCAGGGTTTAGGAGAAAAACTGTTTTTT
CASSYQGLGEKLFF
>-|TRBJ2-1|TRBV4-2|TRBD2
TGTGCCAGCAGCCAACCTCTGGCGGGGGGGCTAAATGAGCAGTTCTTC
CASSQPLAGGLNEQFF
>-|TRBJ2-7|TRBV5-1|TRBD2
TGCGCCAGCAGCTTGGGCGGGACTAGCGCGCACGAGCAGTACTTC
CASSLGGTSAHEQYF
>-|TRBJ2-2|TRBV6-1|-
TGTGCCAGCAAACCGGGATCGAACACCGGGGAGCTGTTTTTT
CASKPGSNTGELFF
>-|TRBJ2-5|TRBV14|-
TGTGCCAGCAGCCAGGCGATGAAGACCCAGTACTTC
CASSQAMKTQYF
>-|TRBJ2-5|TRBV4-1|TRBD2
TGCGCCAGCAGCCAAGCGATCACTAGCGGGGTACAAGAGACCCAGTACTTC
CASSQAITSGVQETQYF
>-|TRBJ2-5|TRBV28|-
TGTGCCAGCAGTTTATTTCAGCCCGAGACCCAGTACTTC
CASSLFQPETQYF
>-|TRBJ2-1|TRBV2|-
TGTGCCAGCAGCGAGGAGGCAGTTCACAATGAGCAGTTCTTC
CASSEEAVHNEQFF
>-|TRBJ1-2|TRBV6-5|-
TGTGCCAGCAAGGCCCAGAACTATGGCTACACCTTC
CASKAQNYGYTF
>-|TRBJ2-7|TRBV2|TRBD1
TGTGCCAGCACTGTCGACAGGGGGCGGATTTCGGGCGAGCAGTACTTC
CASTVDRGRISGEQYF
>-|TRBJ1-3|TRBV6-1|-
TGTGCCACCTCTAAGGGGGTAGGGGCTGGAAACACCATATATTTT
CATSKGVGAGNTIYF
>-|TRBJ2-5|TRBV7-8|TRBD1
TGTGCCAGCAGCCTCCAAACAGGGGGCTATATGGCGGGAGAGACCCAGTACTTC
CASSLQTGGYMAGETQYF
>-|TRBJ2-3|TRBV9|-
TGTGCCAGCAGCGTTGGCCAGGGGCTATCGGATACGCAGTATTTT
CASSVGQGLSDTQYF
>-|TRBJ2-1|TRBV7-3|-
TGTGCCAGCGGGGTCAGCGGTGGCTCCTACAATGAGCAGTTCTTC
CASGVSGGSYNEQFF
>-|TRBJ2-7|TRBV6-6|TRBD1
TGTGCCAGCAGCACAGGACAGGTCTCCTACGAGCAGTACTTC
CASSTGQVSYEQYF
>-|TRBJ2-7|TRBV6-5|TRBD1
TGTGCCAGCAGCCAGCCGGGACAGGCTACCTACGAGCAGTACTTC
CASSQPGQATYEQYF
>-|TRBJ2-5|TRBV5-8|TRBD1
TGTGCCAGCAGCTTGGTGGGGACAGGGTTTTCGGAGACCCAGTACTTC
CASSLVGTGFSETQYF
>-|TRBJ2-7|TRBV18|-
TGTGCCAGCTCACCGGGTGACAGACCCTACGAGCAGTACTTC
CASSPGDRPYEQYF
>-|TRBJ2-2|TRBV7-3|-
TGTGCCAGCAGCTTAAGCGGACCGAACACCGGGGAGCTGTTTTTT
CASSLSGPNTGELFF
>once|TRBJ2-7|TRBV14|-
TGTGCCAGCAGCCAAGGGGGACGCAGCGAGCAGTACTTC
CASSQGGRSEQYF
>-|TRBJ1-1|TRBV5-4|TRBD1
TGTGCCAGCAGCTTAAGACAGGGTGTTGTTACTGAAGCTTTCTTT
CASSLRQGVVTEAFF
>-|TRBJ2-5|TRBV6-1|-
TGTGCCAGCAGTGAACAGACAGGATTTGAGACCCAGTACTTC
CASSEQTGFETQYF
>once|TRBJ2-1|TRBV4-1|-
TGCGCCAGCAGCCAAGATCGGGAACTAGCTTTCAATGAGCAGTTCTTC
CASSQDRELAFNEQFF
>-|TRBJ2-1|TRBV7-3|-
TGTGCCAGCAGCTTAACCGGCAACCGACCCGCGTCCTACAATGAGCAGTTCTTC
CASSLTGNRPASYNEQFF
>-|TRBJ2-1|TRBV27|TRBD2
TGTGCCAGCAGTTCAACCTCGGGACTAGCGGGACGCAATGAGCAGTTCTTC
CASSSTSGLAGRNEQFF
>-|TRBJ2-5|TRBV5-1|-
TGCGCCAGCAGCTCCGGACGGACCCAAGAGACCCAGTACTTC
CASSSGRTQETQYF
>-|TRBJ2-1|TRBV11-3|-
TGTGCCAGCAGCCGCCGGGGTTCCTACAATGAGCAGTTCTTC
CASSRRGSYNEQFF
>few|TRBJ1-1|TRBV20-1|-
TGCAGTGCTAGAGCCAACACTGAAGCTTTCTTT
CSARANTEAFF
>-|TRBJ1-2|TRBV6-6|-
TGTGCCAGCAGGCACAGCCTGGCGGGGGATCGCTATGGCTACACCTTC
CASRHSLAGDRYGYTF
>few|TRBJ2-7|TRBV5-8|-
TGTGCCAGCACCCTGGGAGGCTTTTTGTACGAGCAGTACTTC
CASTLGGFLYEQYF
>-|TRBJ1-5|TRBV10-2|-
TGCGCCAGCAGTGACGACCTCAGGGGCAATCAGCCCCAGCATTTT
CASSDDLRGNQPQHF
>-|TRBJ2-4|TRBV11-2|-
TGTGCCATTGGGTCGCGAGCCAAAAACATTCAGTACTTC
CAIGSRAKNIQYF
>-|TRBJ2-5|TRBV4-1|TRBD2
TGCGCCAGCAGCCAAGTGGGACTAGGAGAGACCCAGTACTTC
CASSQVGLGETQYF
>-|TRBJ2-1|TRBV5-6|TRBD1
TGTGCCAGCAGCCTTTCTGTGGGGACAGGGATAAATGAGCAGTTCTTC
CASSLSVGTGINEQFF
>few|TRBJ1-5|TRBV19|-
TGTGCCAGCTGCTCCGACACGATTAGCAATCAGCCCCAGCATTTT
CASCSDTISNQPQHF
>-|TRBJ1-1|TRBV6-1|-
TGTGCCAGCAGTAGTGGTTCCAGAGAAGCTTTCTTT
CASSSGSREAFF